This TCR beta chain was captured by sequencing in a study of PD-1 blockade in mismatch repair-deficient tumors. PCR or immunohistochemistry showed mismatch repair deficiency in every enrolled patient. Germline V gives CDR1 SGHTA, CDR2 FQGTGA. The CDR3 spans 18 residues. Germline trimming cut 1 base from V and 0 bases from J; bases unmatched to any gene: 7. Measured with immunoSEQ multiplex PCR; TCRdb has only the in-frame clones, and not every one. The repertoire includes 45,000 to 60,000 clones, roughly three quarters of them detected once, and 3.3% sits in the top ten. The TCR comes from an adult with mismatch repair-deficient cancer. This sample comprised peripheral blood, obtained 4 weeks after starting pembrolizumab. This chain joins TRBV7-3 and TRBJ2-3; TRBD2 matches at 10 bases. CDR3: CASSLIGSTSGSTDTQYF. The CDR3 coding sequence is TGTGCCAGCAGCTTAATAGGTTCGACTAGCGGGAGCACAGATACGCAGTATTTT. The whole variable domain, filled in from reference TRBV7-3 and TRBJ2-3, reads GAGVSQTPSNKVTEKGKYVELRCDPISGHTALYWYRQSLGQGPEFLIYFQGTGAADDSGLPNDRFFAVRPEGSVSTLKIQRTERGDSAVYLCASSLIGSTSGSTDTQYFGPGTRLTVL.